Included here is one T cell receptor (beta chain) sequence, with context. Genomic DNA for unsorted samples, which was extracted with the QIAamp DNA Blood Mini kit, came from around 86 million PBMCs. The CDR3 covers 15 residues. Germline V gives CDR1 MNHEY, CDR2 SVGAGI. Between the trimmed V and J ends, which lost 2 bases and 7 bases, there was a span of 14 bases. Among the unsorted PBMC samples, replicate PCRs used about 280 ng DNA, 25,000 to 35,000 T cell genomes. Libraries were prepared by immunoSEQ multiplex PCR; TCRdb keeps only in-frame clonotypes and omits some of them. The data contain 450,000 to 500,000 clones, roughly 80% of them singletons. This specimen belongs to a study of shared clonotypes between healthy human individuals.

J is TRBJ1-4 and V is TRBV6-5; D is unresolved. Sequencing used PBMCs. The receptor's source is a middle-aged woman in good health. Some clones in this sample may be carry-over from other donors' samples. The CDR3 DNA reads TGTGCCAGCAGTTACGGCGGGAGGGCTCGTGAAAAACTGTTTTTT. Amino acid sequence: CASSYGGRAREKLFF.